This T cell receptor beta chain was recorded in a study of tissue T cells after allogeneic stem cell transplantation. Profiling relied on immunoSEQ multiplex PCR, and the TCRdb table lists in-frame clones only, not all of them. The data show some 48,000 clones, with about three quarters seen just once and roughly 0.59% held by the top ten. Remarks on this clone: Its antigen is undetermined. Genes and germline come from the mouse. The CDR3 end is not reached by the read, which stops 1 residue before it; the germline J gene fills it in.

The germline CDR1 and CDR2 sequences are SGHLS and HYDKME. The CDR3 totals 15 residues. The V gene lost 0 bases and the J gene lost 3 bases, with 12 bases spanning the gap. Study conclusions and caveats: Shared clones across patients were few; motif clustering revealed tissue-specific shared signatures.

V usage is TRBV12-2 and J usage is TRBJ2-3; no firm D call. This sequence originates from a pool of C57BL/6 mice in good health. Sequences were obtained from sorted cells pooled from one or two spleens. The CDR3 loop is CASSLELLRAETLYF. Incomplete CDR3 DNA: TGTGCCAGCTCTCTCGAACTGTTAAGGGCAGAAACGCTGTAT.